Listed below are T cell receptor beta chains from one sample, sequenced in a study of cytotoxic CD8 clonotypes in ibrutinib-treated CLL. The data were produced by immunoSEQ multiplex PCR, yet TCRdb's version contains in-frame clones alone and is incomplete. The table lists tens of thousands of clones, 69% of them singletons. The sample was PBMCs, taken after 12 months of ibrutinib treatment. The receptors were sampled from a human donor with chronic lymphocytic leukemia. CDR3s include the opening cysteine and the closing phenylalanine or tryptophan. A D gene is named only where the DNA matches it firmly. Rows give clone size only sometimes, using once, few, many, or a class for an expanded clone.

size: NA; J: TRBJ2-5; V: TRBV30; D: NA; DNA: TGTGCCTGGACCCGAATAGAGCCACCCCGGGAAGAGACCCAGTACTTC; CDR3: CAWTRIEPPREETQYF
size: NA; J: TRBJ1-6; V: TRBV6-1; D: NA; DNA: TGTGCCGGAGCTTTGGAGGGCTCCTATAATTCACCCCTCCACTTT; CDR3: CAGALEGSYNSPLHF
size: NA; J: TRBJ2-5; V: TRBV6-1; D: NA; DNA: TGTGCCAGCAGTAGGACAGAAGAGACCCAGTACTTC; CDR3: CASSRTEETQYF
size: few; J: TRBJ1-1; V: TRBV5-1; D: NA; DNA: TGCGCCAGCAGCTTGGCCTCAGGACAGCGTGAAGCTTTCTTT; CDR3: CASSLASGQREAFF
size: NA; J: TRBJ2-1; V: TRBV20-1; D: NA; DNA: TGCAGTGCTCTCCCCTACAATGAGCAGTTCTTC; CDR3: CSALPYNEQFF
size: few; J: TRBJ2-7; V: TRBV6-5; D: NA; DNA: TGTGCCAGCAGACGAGACAGCGACGAGCAGTACTTC; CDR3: CASRRDSDEQYF
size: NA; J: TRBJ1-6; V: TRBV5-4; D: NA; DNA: TGTGCCAGCAGCTTGGAACAGGGTCTGGCCCTCCACTTT; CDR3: CASSLEQGLALHF
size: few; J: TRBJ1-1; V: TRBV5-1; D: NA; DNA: TGCGCCAGCAGCTATGAGGGGACTTGGGGAGCTTTCTTT; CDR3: CASSYEGTWGAFF
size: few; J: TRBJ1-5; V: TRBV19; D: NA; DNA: TGTGCCACCAAAGTGGGGGGGACCCGTCAGCCCCAGCATTTT; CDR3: CATKVGGTRQPQHF
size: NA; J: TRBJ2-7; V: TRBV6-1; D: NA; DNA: TGTGCCAGCAGTCAGGACGGCTACGAGCAGTACTTC; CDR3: CASSQDGYEQYF
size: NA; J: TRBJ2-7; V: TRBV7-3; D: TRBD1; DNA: TGTGCCAGCAGCTTAACCGGGGACAGCTACGAGCAGTACTTC; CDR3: CASSLTGDSYEQYF
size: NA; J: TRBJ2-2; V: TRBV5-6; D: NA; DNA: TGTGCCAGCAGCTTGTCCCCGGGGGCAGGCCCCACCGGGGAGCTGTTTTTT; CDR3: CASSLSPGAGPTGELFF
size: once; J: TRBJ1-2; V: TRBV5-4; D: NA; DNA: TGTGCCAGCAGCTTATACGACCGCCAAACTTATGGCTACACCTTC; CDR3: CASSLYDRQTYGYTF
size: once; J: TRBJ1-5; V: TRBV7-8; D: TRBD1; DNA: TGTGCCAGCAGCCCAGGACAGGCAGGGGGGCAGCCCCAGCATTTT; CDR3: CASSPGQAGGQPQHF
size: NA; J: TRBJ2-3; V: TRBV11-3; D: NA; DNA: TGTGCCAGCAGCTTAGTCCGCACAGATACGCAGTATTTT; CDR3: CASSLVRTDTQYF
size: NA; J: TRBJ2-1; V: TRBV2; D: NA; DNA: TGTGCCAGCAGGCGGACTATCCTCCGTTACAATGAGCAGTTCTTC; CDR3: CASRRTILRYNEQFF
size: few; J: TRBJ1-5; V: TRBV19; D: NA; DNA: TGTGCCAGTATTTTCAGGGCTGGGAGCAATCAGCCCCAGCATTTT; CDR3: CASIFRAGSNQPQHF
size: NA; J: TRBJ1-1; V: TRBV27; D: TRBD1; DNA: TGTGCCAGCAGTTTATCGAGGACAGGGTCATCCACTGAAGCTTTCTTT; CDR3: CASSLSRTGSSTEAFF
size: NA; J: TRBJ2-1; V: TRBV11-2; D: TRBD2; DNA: TGTGCCAGCAGGCGATCGGGACTAAACAATGAGCAGTTCTTC; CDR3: CASRRSGLNNEQFF
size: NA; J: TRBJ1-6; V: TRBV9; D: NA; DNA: TGTGCCAGCACCACCCAGGAGGGGGATAATAATTCACCCCTCCACTTT; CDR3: CASTTQEGDNNSPLHF
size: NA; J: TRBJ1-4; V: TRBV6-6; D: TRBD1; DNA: TGTGCCAGCAGTACCGACAGGGGGAATGAAAAACTGTTTTTT; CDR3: CASSTDRGNEKLFF
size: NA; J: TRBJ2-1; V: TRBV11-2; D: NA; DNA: TGTGCCAGCACCTTATCGGGAATACAGGGTCATGAGCAGTTCTTC; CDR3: CASTLSGIQGHEQFF
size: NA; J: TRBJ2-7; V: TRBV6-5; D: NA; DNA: TGTGCCAGCAGTTACTCGTGGACCAGTGAGCAGTACTTC; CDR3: CASSYSWTSEQYF
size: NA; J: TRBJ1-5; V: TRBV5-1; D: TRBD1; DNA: TGCGCCAGCAGTTCCGGGACAGGGCAGAATCAGCCCCAGCATTTT; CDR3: CASSSGTGQNQPQHF
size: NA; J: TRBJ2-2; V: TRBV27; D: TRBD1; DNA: TGTGCCAGCAGTTTAACGGGACAGGGCACCGGGGAGCTGTTTTTT; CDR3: CASSLTGQGTGELFF
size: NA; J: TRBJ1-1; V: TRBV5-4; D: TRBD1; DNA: TGTGCCAGCAGCGCCGGACAGGGCTACACTGAAGCTTTCTTT; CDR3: CASSAGQGYTEAFF
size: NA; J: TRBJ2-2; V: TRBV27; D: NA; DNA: TGTGCCAGCAGCAACGCAGGGAACGGGGAGCTGTTTTTT; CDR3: CASSNAGNGELFF
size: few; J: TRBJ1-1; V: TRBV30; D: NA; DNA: TGTGCCTGGATGGGGGTTGGTCACACTGAAGCTTTCTTT; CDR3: CAWMGVGHTEAFF
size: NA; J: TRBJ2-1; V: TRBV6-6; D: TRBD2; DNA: TGTGCCAGCAGTTACAGCGCTAGCGGGGATGAGCAGTTCTTC; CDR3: CASSYSASGDEQFF
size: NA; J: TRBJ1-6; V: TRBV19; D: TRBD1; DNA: TGTGCCAGTAGTATACGGGACAGGGCGAATTCACCCCTCCACTTT; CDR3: CASSIRDRANSPLHF